This record covers a single TCR beta chain. From germline, CDR1 is MNHEY and CDR2 SVGAGI. There are 14 residues in the CDR3. Trimming shortened V by 4 bases and J by 5 bases, and 11 bases separated the two germline ends. How the authors handled the data: How many nucleated cells were present was estimated from reference gene primer amplification. The assay was immunoSEQ multiplex PCR, and TCRdb's table has in-frame clones only and misses some. From that table come the V and J calls and clone size; the DNA was used to work out D and trimming. Seen here are some 100,000 clones, around 80% observed once, and the top ten hold 7.9%. This specimen comes from a study of blood T cell repertoires in COVID-19. Study overall: The United States, Italy and Spain provided the acute and convalescent COVID-19 samples. PBMCs, B-cell-depleted T cells, or T cells were the source of the cDNA or gDNA that made up the material.

The rearrangement joins TRBV6-5 to TRBJ1-4, with D hard to call. The TCR comes from a woman of 80 years or more with active or convalescent COVID-19. Material for sequencing was peripheral blood. The CDR3, as DNA: TGTGCCAGCAGTTTCCCAGCGAGGAATGAAAAACTGTTTTTT. This gives the protein CASSFPARNEKLFF.